In its sample, the clone carrying this T cell receptor beta chain was seen a few times. The CDR3 loop spans 14 amino acids. Deletions cut 3 bases from V and 4 bases from J, with 9 bases between. This sample stems from a study of molecular identifiers for immune sequencing clone quantification. MiXCR, run by TCRdb on the PCR reads, gives a single entry per CDR3 protein. The sample shows about 510,000 distinct CDR3 sequences, around 25% of them seen only once. The chain joins TRBV12-3 or TRBV12-4 to TRBJ2-2; tentatively, D is TRBD2 (6 bases). Sequencing was performed on naive CD8+ T cells from blood, with Jurkat cell RNA spiked in. Noted subset: FACS-sorted CD8+CD4-CCR7+CD45RA+ naive T cells. The sequence was obtained from a human donor in good health. Some libraries in this study had Jurkat cell RNA spiked in. The CDR3 sequence is CASSFGGITGELFF. CDR3 in DNA: TGTGCCAGCAGTTTTGGGGGGATCACCGGGGAGCTGTTTTTT.